This TCR beta chain derives from a study of T cells in Graves' hyperthyroidism and ophthalmopathy. The junction had 7 bases not matched to a gene; V was cut back by 0 bases and J by 5 bases. The CDR3 extends over 15 amino acids. The germline V gene encodes CDR1 GTSNPN and CDR2 SVGIG (reference sequence). RNA transcripts provided the source from which TCR beta CDR3 regions were amplified. HTBI primers were the set used in a first-round RT-PCR of the TCR CDR3. TCRdb analysed the multiplex PCR reads with MiXCR anew, one entry per CDR3 protein. Among approximately 600,000 distinct CDR3 sequences listed, 11% to 15% were seen once.

What was sequenced was blood. V and J are TRBV30 and TRBJ1-3, with TRBD1 matching over 7 bases. The TCR originated in a woman under 40 with Graves' hyperthyroidism that later progressed to Graves' ophthalmopathy. DNA of the CDR3: TGTGCCTGGAGTGTACATTCGACAGGGAGAAACACCATATATTTT. This encodes CAWSVHSTGRNTIYF.